The 5 T cell receptor beta chains in this list originate from one sample, sequenced in a study of T cells in Graves' hyperthyroidism and ophthalmopathy. TCR beta CDR3 regions were amplified from RNA transcripts. First-round RT-PCR of the TCR CDR3 relied on the HTBI primer set. TCRdb processed the multiplex PCR reads anew with MiXCR; each CDR3 protein has one entry. This sample has about 290,000 distinct CDR3 sequences, with roughly an eighth found just once. Input material: blood. Receptor source: a woman aged 40 to 50 with Graves' hyperthyroidism.

This clonotype was seen at least ten times. This chain joins TRBV20-1 and TRBJ1-1, with D possibly matching TRBD1 (5 bases). Trimming stripped 2 bases from V and 1 base from J, with 17 bases between. This CDR3 comprises 16 residues. Germline values: CDR1 DFQATT, CDR2 SNEGSKA (reference sequence). The CDR3 is CSARPIKGTGNTEAFF. In DNA form, the CDR3 reads TGCAGTGCTAGACCCATAAAAGGAACAGGGAACACTGAAGCTTTCTTT.

This clonotype was counted many times. CDR3 amino acids: CSAGLGTMTGQPQHF. The CDR3 nucleotides are TGCAGTGCAGGTCTCGGGACAATGACGGGGCAGCCCCAGCATTTT. The rearrangement uses TRBV20-1 and TRBJ1-5, with TRBD1 as a possible D gene (6 bases). Trimming took off 6 bases at V and 7 bases at J, with 22 bases between the two ends. Germline V lookup: CDR1 DFQATT, CDR2 SNEGSKA (reference sequence). The CDR3 consists of 15 residues.

This clonotype was seen at least ten times. The genes are TRBV12-3 or TRBV12-4 and TRBJ1-4, with TRBD1 matching 9 bases. V shed 6 bases and J 8 bases; nucleotides not matched to a gene: 10. CDR3 length equals 15 residues. CDR3 DNA: TGTGCCAGCAGCCTTACCGGGACAGGGACCGAAAAACTGTTTTTT. It is translated as CASSLTGTGTEKLFF.

This clonotype appeared many times. The chain has TRBV11-2 and TRBJ2-5; the D gene is possibly TRBD2 (6 bases). Germline loops: CDR1 SGHAT, CDR2 FQNNGV. The length of the CDR3 is 15 residues. The V end was cut by 3 bases, the J end by 7 bases, with 18 bases between. The CDR3 sequence: CASSLAAGPKATQYF. CDR3 sequence (DNA): TGTGCCAGCAGCTTGGCGGCGGGACCCAAGGCGACCCAGTACTTC.

This clonotype has a count of ten or more. V gene TRBV20-1 combines with J gene TRBJ2-5; 7 bases map to TRBD2. The CDR3 loop spans 13 amino acids. The trim removed 3 bases at V and 4 bases at J, leaving 5 bases unmatched. Germline assignment: CDR1 DFQATT and CDR2 SNEGSKA (reference sequence). The chain's CDR3 is CSARAGAGETQYF. Here the CDR3 DNA reads TGCAGTGCTAGGGCGGGAGCGGGAGAGACCCAGTACTTC.